This entry describes one TCR beta chain. Its cognate antigen is unknown. All patients experienced relapse after autologous stem cell transplantation, and brentuximab vedotin exposure was variable. Patients showed best responses of complete response, partial response or progressive disease. Trimming cost V 5 bases and J 14 bases, with 24 bases left between them. In germline, CDR1 is MNHEY, CDR2 SMNVEV (reference sequence). This CDR3 contains 14 residues. This entry belongs to a study of PD-1 blockade in classical Hodgkin lymphoma. Study-level findings and limits: Healthy donors reportedly exceeded newly diagnosed patients in baseline TCR diversity. It was among complete responders that baseline diversity resembled that of newly diagnosed patients. Those patients who began receiving nivolumab less than 1 year after ASCT had lower diversity, and they were excluded.

Sequenced by immunoSEQ multiplex PCR; TCRdb stores in-frame clones only, minus some. The sample holds 20,000 to 30,000 clones, approximately 80% seen once. The sequencing here drew on peripheral blood mononuclear cells (PBMCs), taken at baseline. The sequence came from a human donor with classical Hodgkin lymphoma. V usage is TRBV27 and J usage is TRBJ2-5; tentative D call: TRBD2 (6 bases). This chain's CDR3 is CASSQYGASLAVYF. Here the CDR3 DNA reads TGTGCCAGCAGTCAGTATGGCGCGTCACTAGCCGTATACTTC.